This TCR beta chain is drawn from a study of vaccination and CD4 T cells after COVID-19. Turning to the study itself: There were two doses of either BNT162b2 or mRNA-1273 vaccine given to participants. Convalescent patients gave post-COVID blood a median approximately 100 days post-diagnosis, range 35 to 161.

Trimming removed 3 bases from V and 3 bases from J, with 11 bases in between. From germline, CDR1 is GTSNPN and CDR2 SVGIG (reference sequence). The CDR3 consists of 13 residues. This clonotype showed up just a few times. Its antigen is currently unknown. The treatment here: approximately nine-day PBMC culture with coronavirus spike peptide pools or control peptides (ViraFEST assay). The ViraFEST method relied on peptide pools to expand antigen-specific T cells, followed by TCR sequencing. The Oncomine TCR Beta short-read assay was applied to DNA of cultured CD4+ T cells. Each CDR3 protein is one row after TCRdb ran MiXCR on the PCR reads. The sample consists of roughly 15,000 distinct CDR3 sequences, about half of them appearing once.

The chain is built from TRBV30 and TRBJ1-2; D is undetermined. This TCR derives from a human donor who had recovered from COVID-19. The sample comprised CD4+ T cells from blood, cultured in vitro. The CDR3 coding sequence is TGTGCCTGGAGGAATGGACGGTACTATGGCTACACCTTC. This codes for CAWRNGRYYGYTF.